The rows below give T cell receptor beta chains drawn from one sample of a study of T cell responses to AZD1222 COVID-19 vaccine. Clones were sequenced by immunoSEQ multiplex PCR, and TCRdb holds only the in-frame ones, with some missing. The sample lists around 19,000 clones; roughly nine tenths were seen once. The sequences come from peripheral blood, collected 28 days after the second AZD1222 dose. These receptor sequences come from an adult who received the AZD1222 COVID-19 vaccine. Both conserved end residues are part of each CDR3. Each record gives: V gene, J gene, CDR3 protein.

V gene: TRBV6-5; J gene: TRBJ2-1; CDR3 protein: CASRLLAGKSHEQFF
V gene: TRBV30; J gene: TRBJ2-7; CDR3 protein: CAWGSGEQYF
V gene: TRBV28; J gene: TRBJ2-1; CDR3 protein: CASSLLASNSYNEQFF
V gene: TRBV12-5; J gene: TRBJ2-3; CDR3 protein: CASAQTGKTDTQYF
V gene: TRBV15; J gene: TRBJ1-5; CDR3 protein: CATSRDIGGAGNQPQHF
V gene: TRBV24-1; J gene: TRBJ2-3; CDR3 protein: CATSDFGSASGKTDTQYF
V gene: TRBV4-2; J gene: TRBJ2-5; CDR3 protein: CASSQAPSGQETQYF
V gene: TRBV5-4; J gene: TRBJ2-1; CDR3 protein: CASSLGAGPANEQFF
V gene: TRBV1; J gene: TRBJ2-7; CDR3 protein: CTRCIRPRRYEQYF
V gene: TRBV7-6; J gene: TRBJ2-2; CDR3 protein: CASSLVGPSGSMDTGELFF
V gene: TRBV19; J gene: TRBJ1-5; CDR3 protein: CASSTNRGFGNQPQHF
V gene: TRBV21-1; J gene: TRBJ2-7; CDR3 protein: CASSKGAASYEQYF